This T cell receptor beta chain is from a study of cytomegalovirus exposure and HLA in healthy donors. The overall study: From donors who were HLA-typed, an early data release held approximately 91 million unique TCRs.

To note about this clone: The antigen remains undetermined.

Primers included in the PCR were 60 Vbeta and 13 Jbeta primers. Sequenced by immunoSEQ multiplex PCR; TCRdb stores in-frame clones only, minus some. The table lists nearly 200,000 clones, roughly 83% of them singletons. Findings and caveats of the study: Earlier analysis looked at TCR beta V segments, and most were productive about 87% or about 30% of the time.

This TCR came from a male donor in good health and CMV-seropositive. The specimen sequenced was PBMCs.

CDR3 in DNA: TGTGCCAGCAGCCAATCCCCAGGGATGAACACTGAAGCTTTCTTT. It specifies CASSQSPGMNTEAFF. The genes are TRBV16 and TRBJ1-1, with TRBD1 as a possible D gene (5 bases). V gave up 0 bases and J gave up 0 bases, with 8 bases separating them. The CDR3 is made up of 15 amino acids. Germline V gives CDR1 KGHSY, CDR2 FQNENV. The full variable domain, completed using reference TRBV16 and TRBJ1-1, is GEEVAQTPKHLVRGEGQKAKLYCAPIKGHSYVFWYQQVLKNEFKFLISFQNENVFDETGMPKERFSAKCLPNSPCSLEIQATKLEDSAVYFCASSQSPGMNTEAFFGQGTRLTVV.